The sequence of this TCR beta chain was determined in a study of cytomegalovirus exposure and HLA in healthy donors. Study in general: Falling in the Caucasian-associated ancestry cluster were 65% to 90% of around 370 genotyped donors. Findings and limits, study-wide: In a later analysis, at a false discovery rate of 0.05, roughly 17,000 TCR beta sequences were associated with HLA alleles. Highest at DRB1 and lowest at HLA-C, TCR association rates differed among HLA loci in a later analysis. CMV serostatus was the sole immune exposure data available.

This CDR3 region has 16 residues. V lost 1 base, J lost 4 bases, and 5 bases stayed unmatched. Germline V gene sequence: CDR1 KGHSH, CDR2 LQKENI. On this clone itself: Its antigen is undetermined.

It was with 60 Vbeta and 13 Jbeta primers that the PCR ran. The protocol was immunoSEQ multiplex PCR, while the TCRdb copy is restricted to in-frame clones and leaves out a portion. The sample contains roughly 220,000 clones, approximately 85% of which appear only once. The sequenced sample consisted of PBMCs. This rearrangement joins TRBV18 to TRBJ2-1, with TRBD2 matching over 9 bases. The receptor was isolated from a woman aged 40 to 50 in good health and CMV-seronegative. The CDR3 nucleotides are TGTGCCAGCTCACCACTTGCGACTAGCGGTTACAATGAGCAGTTCTTC. As protein: CASSPLATSGYNEQFF.